Listed here are 20 T cell receptor beta chains from one sample, sequenced in a study of memory CD4+ T cells and cytomegalovirus serostatus. Single viable CD3+CD4+CD8-CD45RO+ cells were sorted as the memory CD4+ T cells. Assay used: immunoSEQ multiplex PCR; TCRdb lists only in-frame clones, some missing. This table has roughly 86,000 clones, about 80% appearing once. Sequencing was performed on memory CD4+ T cells from blood. The origin of the receptors is an adult in good health and CMV-seropositive.

The chain combines TRBV5-1 with TRBJ2-7; maybe TRBD2 (6 bases). The CDR3 sequence is 14 residues long. The germline gives CDR1 SGHRS, CDR2 YFSETQ. Deletions cut 5 bases from V and 2 bases from J, with 14 bases between. DNA for the CDR3: TGCGCCAGCAGAGAAGCGGGCACCACCTACGAGCAGTACTTC. It codes for CASREAGTTYEQYF.

This clone occurred once. V and J are TRBV5-1 and TRBJ1-2; 7 bases fit TRBD1. J was trimmed by 5 bases and V by 1 base; bases with no gene match: 5. Per germline, CDR1 SGHRS and CDR2 YFSETQ. The CDR3 runs 14 residues. CDR3 coding DNA: TGCGCCAGCAGCTTGCGGGGACAGATTTATGGCTACACCTTC. It yields the protein CASSLRGQIYGYTF.

The chain joins TRBV6-6 to TRBJ2-7; possibly TRBD1 for D (5 bases). The CDR3 extends over 16 amino acids. V lost 2 bases and J lost 3, with 17 bases in between. Germline V gene sequence: CDR1 MNHNY, CDR2 SVGAGI (reference sequence). The CDR3 loop is CASSYGRGGINYEQYF. In nucleotides, the CDR3 is TGTGCCAGCAGTTACGGAAGGGGCGGAATAAACTACGAGCAGTACTTC.

This rearrangement joins TRBV30 to TRBJ1-2; no clear D gene. V gave up 0 bases and J gave up 5 bases, with 4 bases separating them. There are 11 residues in the CDR3. Germline lookup yields CDR1 GTSNPN and CDR2 SVGIG (reference sequence). CDR3 sequence: CAWSVQYGYTF. The CDR3 DNA follows: TGTGCCTGGAGTGTACAGTATGGCTACACCTTC.

The chain has TRBV30 and TRBJ1-3; unclear D gene. This CDR3 spans 14 amino acids. V was clipped by 0 bases and J by 0 bases, with 6 bases between them. CDR1 GTSNPN and CDR2 SVGIG come from the germline V gene (reference sequence). This CDR3 is CAWSVRISGNTIYF. The DNA of the CDR3 is TGTGCCTGGAGTGTTAGGATCTCTGGAAACACCATATATTTT. Based on the CDR3 plus reference TRBV30 and TRBJ1-3, the full variable domain is SQTIHQWPATLVQPVGSPLSLECTVEGTSNPNLYWYRQAAGRGLQLLFYSVGIGQISSEVPQNLSASRPQDRQFILSSKKLLLSDSGFYLCAWSVRISGNTIYFGEGSWLTVV.

The rearrangement links TRBV28 to TRBJ2-5, with 9 bases matching TRBD2. Trimming cost V 4 bases and J 5 bases; bases outside gene matches: 5. The CDR3 has 14 amino acids. Germline-derived CDR1 and CDR2 are MDHEN and SYDVKM. CDR3 nucleotides: TGTGCCAGCAGTTCAATAGCGGGAGTTGAGACCCAGTACTTC. Its protein is CASSSIAGVETQYF. Supplemented by reference TRBV28 and TRBJ2-5, the full variable domain reads DVKVTQSSRYLVKRTGEKVFLECVQDMDHENMFWYRQDPGLGLRLIYFSYDVKMKEKGDIPEGYSVSREKKERFSLILESASTNQTSMYLCASSSIAGVETQYFGPGTRLLVL.

This clone has only a few counts. The chain recombines TRBV10-1 with TRBJ2-1, with D unresolved. Per the germline V gene, CDR1 is WNHNN and CDR2 is SYGVQD (reference sequence). V shed 0 bases and J shed 11 bases, with 14 bases lying between them. The CDR3 has 14 amino acids. CDR3 sequence reads: CASSESGRVGQQFF. The CDR3 coding sequence is TGCGCCAGCAGTGAGTCCGGAAGGGTTGGCCAGCAGTTCTTC.

This rearrangement joins TRBV7-9 to TRBJ1-1; tentative D call: TRBD1 (5 bases). The V and J ends lost 6 bases and 3 bases respectively, with 11 bases between them. The CDR3 is 13 residues long. Germline CDR1 is SEHNR and CDR2 is FQNEAQ (reference sequence). CDR3 DNA: TGTGCCAGCAGACTCGGGGGAGACACTGAAGCTTTCTTT. This translates into CASRLGGDTEAFF.

This CDR3 is CASRPPGGRNTEAFF. In nucleotides, the CDR3 is TGTGCCAGCAGGCCCCCAGGGGGACGGAACACTGAAGCTTTCTTT. The chain couples TRBV5-4 to TRBJ1-1; 7 bases are a match to TRBD1. Germline CDR1 and CDR2: SGHNT and YYREEE (reference sequence). V lost 5 bases and J lost 1; bases outside the gene matches: 8. The CDR3 runs to 15 residues.

This clone was counted between two and nine times. This sequence joins TRBV18 and TRBJ2-4; 8 bases line up with TRBD1. Trimming cost V 5 bases and J 4 bases; bases outside gene matches: 7. Germline assignment: CDR1 KGHSH and CDR2 LQKENI. The length of the CDR3 is 15 residues. The CDR3 region is CASSRSDRAKNIQYF. The DNA for the CDR3 is TGTGCCAGCTCAAGATCGGACAGGGCTAAAAACATTCAGTACTTC.

This clone was picked up a small number of times. CDR3 coding DNA: TGTGCCAGCTCACCACCGGCCAGCAACACTGAAGCTTTCTTT. This encodes CASSPPASNTEAFF. The chain is built from TRBV18 and TRBJ1-1; D unresolved. Germline assignment: CDR1 KGHSH and CDR2 LQKENI. This CDR3 region has 14 residues. V was shortened by 0 bases and J by 2 bases, with 7 bases between the two germline ends.

Details on this clone: Germline is not matched at one junction end, which may reflect a read error. This chain uses TRBV5-4 with TRBJ1-2, with TRBD1 identical over 8 bases. The CDR3 runs to 14 residues. The germline CDR1 and CDR2 sequences are SGHNT and YYREEE (reference sequence). The CDR3 region is CASTLGRTGIGYTF. CDR3 nucleotide sequence: TGTGCCAGCACCTTGGGAAGGACAGGGATAGGCTACACCTTC.

The V gene is TRBV10-1, the J gene TRBJ2-1; the match to TRBD2 covers 12 bases. The CDR3 has 15 residues. After removal of 10 bases from V and 9 bases from J, the junction contained 13 bases not matched to a gene. From germline, CDR1 is WNHNN and CDR2 SYGVQD (reference sequence). In DNA form, the CDR3 reads TGCGCCACTACGGCCGGACTAGCGGGATCAACTGAGCAGTTCTTC. This gives the protein CATTAGLAGSTEQFF.

This rearrangement joins TRBV5-1 to TRBJ2-7; D might be TRBD1 (5 bases). Germline V gives CDR1 SGHRS, CDR2 YFSETQ. The V and J ends lost 0 bases and 3 bases respectively, with 13 bases between them. The CDR3 has 15 amino acids. The CDR3 region is CASSLVAGPNYEQYF. The CDR3 DNA is TGCGCCAGCAGCTTGGTGGCAGGGCCAAACTACGAGCAGTACTTC.

The CDR3 sequence is CASSPRPGLNTGELFF. As DNA, the CDR3 is TGTGCCAGCTCACCGAGACCGGGACTTAACACCGGGGAGCTGTTTTTT. The chain employs TRBV18 and TRBJ2-2; a possible D gene is TRBD2 (6 bases). CDR3 length equals 16 residues. Germline V CDR1 and CDR2: KGHSH, LQKENI. The germline V and J ends were trimmed by 3 bases and 2 bases, with 13 bases remaining between them.

The chain joins TRBV2 to TRBJ1-1; a weak D match, TRBD1 (6 bases). Trimming removed 5 bases from V and 4 bases from J, with 14 bases in between. Germline CDR1 SNHLY, CDR2 FYNNEI. The CDR3 totals 14 residues. CDR3 sequence reads: CASSLQGGGTEAFF. The CDR3, as DNA: TGTGCCAGCAGTTTACAAGGGGGGGGCACTGAAGCTTTCTTT.

V is TRBV7-2 and J is TRBJ1-2; D remains unclear. Germline V gene data show CDR1 as SGHTA and CDR2 as FQGNSA. Trimming pared 1 base from V and 2 bases from J, leaving 8 bases between. The CDR3 has 14 residues. CDR3 in DNA: TGTGCCAGCAGCTTAGGGAGGGCCAACTATGGCTACACCTTC. It encodes CASSLGRANYGYTF.

The chain combines TRBV19 with TRBJ2-3; the D gene is possibly TRBD1 (5 bases). V dropped 5 bases and J dropped 2 bases, with 17 bases sitting between them. CDR3 length: 16 amino acids. Looked up from germline, CDR1 is LNHDA and CDR2 is SQIVND (reference sequence). CDR3 coding DNA: TGTGCCAGTAGTCCAGGGATCCAAAAACTCACAGATACGCAGTATTTT. Amino acid sequence: CASSPGIQKLTDTQYF.

This chain joins TRBV6-1 and TRBJ2-7; tentatively, D is TRBD1 (6 bases). V was pared by 10 bases and J by 1 base, with 11 bases between. CDR1 is MNHNS, CDR2 SASEGT, per germline. The CDR3 extends over 12 amino acids. The CDR3 here is CATRDISYEQYF. The CDR3 DNA reads as TGTGCCACCAGGGACATTTCCTACGAGCAGTACTTC.

The rearrangement joins TRBV5-6 to TRBJ1-2; no definite D call. With 3 bases removed from V and 8 bases from J, the gap between germline ends came to 8 bases. Per germline, CDR1 SGHDT and CDR2 YYEEEE. The CDR3 spans 11 residues. CDR3 loop: CASSSNTGYTF. In DNA form, the CDR3 reads TGTGCCAGCAGCTCCAATACCGGCTACACCTTC.